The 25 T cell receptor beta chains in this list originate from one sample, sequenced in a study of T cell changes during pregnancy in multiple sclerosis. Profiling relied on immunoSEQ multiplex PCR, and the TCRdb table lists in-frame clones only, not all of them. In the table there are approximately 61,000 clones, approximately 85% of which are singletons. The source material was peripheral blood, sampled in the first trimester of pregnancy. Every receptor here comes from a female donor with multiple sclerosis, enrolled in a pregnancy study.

CDR3 sequence (DNA): TGTGCCAGCAGCGCAAACCACTTTAAAACAGGGAATGAGCAGTTCTTC. Amino acid sequence: CASSANHFKTGNEQFF. The chain couples TRBV2 to TRBJ2-1; a weak D match, TRBD1 (6 bases). Germline-derived CDR1 and CDR2 are SNHLY and FYNNEI. The CDR3 contains 16 residues. The V and J ends lost 6 bases and 7 bases respectively, with 22 bases between them.

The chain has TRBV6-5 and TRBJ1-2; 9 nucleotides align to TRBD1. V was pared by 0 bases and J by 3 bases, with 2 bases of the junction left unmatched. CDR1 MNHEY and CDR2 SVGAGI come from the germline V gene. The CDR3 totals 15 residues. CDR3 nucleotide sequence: TGTGCCAGCAGTTACTCGCACAGGGGGCACTATGGCTACACCTTC. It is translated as CASSYSHRGHYGYTF.

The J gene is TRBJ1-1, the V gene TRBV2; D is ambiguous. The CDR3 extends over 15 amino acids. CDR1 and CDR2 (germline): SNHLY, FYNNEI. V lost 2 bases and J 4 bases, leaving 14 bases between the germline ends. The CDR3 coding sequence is TGTGCCAGCAGTGAAATGGAGGGAGGTGTCACTGAAGCTTTCTTT. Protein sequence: CASSEMEGGVTEAFF.

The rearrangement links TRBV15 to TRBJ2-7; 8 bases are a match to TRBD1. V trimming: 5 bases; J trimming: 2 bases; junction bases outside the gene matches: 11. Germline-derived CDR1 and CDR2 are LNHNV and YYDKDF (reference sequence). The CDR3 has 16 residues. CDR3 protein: CATSPTIRTGPYEQYF. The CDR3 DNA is TGTGCCACCAGCCCAACCATAAGGACAGGGCCCTACGAGCAGTACTTC.

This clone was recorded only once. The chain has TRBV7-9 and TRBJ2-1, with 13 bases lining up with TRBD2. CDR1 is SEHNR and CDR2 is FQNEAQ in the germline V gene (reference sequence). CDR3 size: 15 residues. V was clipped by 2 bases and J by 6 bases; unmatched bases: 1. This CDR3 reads CASSLRLAGGNEQFF. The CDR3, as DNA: TGTGCCAGCAGCTTAAGACTAGCGGGAGGCAATGAGCAGTTCTTC.

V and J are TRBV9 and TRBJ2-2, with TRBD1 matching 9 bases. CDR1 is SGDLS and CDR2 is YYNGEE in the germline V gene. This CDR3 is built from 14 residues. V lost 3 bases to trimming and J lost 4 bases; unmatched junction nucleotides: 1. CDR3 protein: CASSATGGTGELFF. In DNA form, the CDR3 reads TGTGCCAGCAGCGCGACAGGGGGCACCGGGGAGCTGTTTTTT.

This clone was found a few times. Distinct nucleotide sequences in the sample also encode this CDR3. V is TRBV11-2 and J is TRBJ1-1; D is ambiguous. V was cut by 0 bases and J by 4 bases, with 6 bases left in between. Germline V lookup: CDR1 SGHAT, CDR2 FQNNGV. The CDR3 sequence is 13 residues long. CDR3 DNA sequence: TGTGCCAGCAGCTTAGAAGGCGGCACTGAAGCTTTCTTT. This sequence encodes CASSLEGGTEAFF.

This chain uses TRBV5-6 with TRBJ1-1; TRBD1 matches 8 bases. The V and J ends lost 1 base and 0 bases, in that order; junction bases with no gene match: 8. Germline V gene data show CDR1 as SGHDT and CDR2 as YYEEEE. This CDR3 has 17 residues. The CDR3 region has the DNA TGTGCCAGCAGCTTGATATCCAGGGGGCACTTGAACACTGAAGCTTTCTTT. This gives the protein CASSLISRGHLNTEAFF.

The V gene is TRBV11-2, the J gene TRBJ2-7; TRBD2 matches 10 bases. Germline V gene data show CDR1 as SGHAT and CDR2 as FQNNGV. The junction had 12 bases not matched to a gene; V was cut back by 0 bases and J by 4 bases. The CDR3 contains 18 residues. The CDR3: CASSLDGGASGSTYEQYF. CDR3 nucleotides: TGTGCCAGCAGCTTAGATGGGGGGGCTAGCGGGAGTACTTACGAGCAGTACTTC.

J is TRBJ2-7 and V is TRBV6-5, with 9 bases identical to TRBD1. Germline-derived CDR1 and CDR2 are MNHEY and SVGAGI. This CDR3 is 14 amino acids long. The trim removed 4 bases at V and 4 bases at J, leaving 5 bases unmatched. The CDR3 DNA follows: TGTGCCAGCAGTTTAGACAGGGGGATGTACGAGCAGTACTTC. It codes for CASSLDRGMYEQYF.

For the CDR3, the DNA is TGTGCCATCAGTGAGCCTCCGGGACAGGGAAACTATGGCTACACCTTC. Translating gives CAISEPPGQGNYGYTF. The rearrangement uses TRBV10-3 and TRBJ1-2, with 9 bases matching TRBD1. V shed 2 bases and J 2 bases; nucleotides not matched to a gene: 6. Germline loops: CDR1 ENHRY, CDR2 SYGVKD. The CDR3 has 16 residues.

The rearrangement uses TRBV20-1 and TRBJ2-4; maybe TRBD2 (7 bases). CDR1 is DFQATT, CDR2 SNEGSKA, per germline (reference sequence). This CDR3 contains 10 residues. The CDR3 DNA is TGCACCGAGAGGGGGGGGCGAAGGTACTTC. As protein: CTERGGRRYF.

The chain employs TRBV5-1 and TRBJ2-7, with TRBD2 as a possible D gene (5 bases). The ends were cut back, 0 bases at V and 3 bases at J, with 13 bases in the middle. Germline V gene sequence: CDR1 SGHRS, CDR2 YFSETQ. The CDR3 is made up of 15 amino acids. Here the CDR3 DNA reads TGCGCCAGCAGCTTGGTACAGATGACTAACTACGAGCAGTACTTC. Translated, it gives CASSLVQMTNYEQYF.

The CDR3 is CASSPGSSGRFTDTQYF. The CDR3 region has the DNA TGTGCCAGTAGTCCCGGGTCTAGCGGGAGGTTCACAGATACGCAGTATTTT. The gene calls are TRBV19 and TRBJ2-3, with 11 bases aligning to TRBD2. CDR1 LNHDA and CDR2 SQIVND come from the germline V gene (reference sequence). The CDR3 loop spans 17 amino acids. After removal of 5 bases from V and 2 bases from J, the junction contained 9 bases not matched to a gene.

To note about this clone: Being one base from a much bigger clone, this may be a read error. The CDR3 sequence: CASRTGLNNQPQHF. The CDR3 DNA follows: TGTGCCAGCAGGACAGGGTTAAACAATCAGCCCCAGCATTTT. V and J are TRBV2 and TRBJ1-5, with 7 bases fitting TRBD1. With V trimmed by 6 bases and J by 3 bases, 5 bases remained unmatched. Germline values: CDR1 SNHLY, CDR2 FYNNEI. The CDR3 is made up of 14 amino acids.

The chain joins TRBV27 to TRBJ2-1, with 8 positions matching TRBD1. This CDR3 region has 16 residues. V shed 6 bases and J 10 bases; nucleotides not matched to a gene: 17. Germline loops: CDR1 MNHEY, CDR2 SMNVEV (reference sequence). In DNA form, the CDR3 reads TGTGCCAGCAGCCCGTTTCCGGGACAGGCCTCAGGGGAGCAGTTCTTC. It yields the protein CASSPFPGQASGEQFF.

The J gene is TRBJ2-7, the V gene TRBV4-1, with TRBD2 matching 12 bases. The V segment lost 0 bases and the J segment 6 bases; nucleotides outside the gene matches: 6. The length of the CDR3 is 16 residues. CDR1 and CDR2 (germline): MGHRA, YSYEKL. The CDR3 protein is CASSQDWTSGTSEQYF. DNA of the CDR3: TGCGCCAGCAGCCAAGACTGGACTAGCGGGACCAGCGAGCAGTACTTC.

CDR3 DNA sequence: TGTGCCAGCAGCTTAGTAGGGCAGGGCTCTGAAAAACTGTTTTTT. Protein product: CASSLVGQGSEKLFF. This chain connects TRBV7-6 to TRBJ1-4, with TRBD1 as a possible D gene (5 bases). From germline, CDR1 is SGHVS and CDR2 FNYEAQ. CDR3 length equals 15 residues. Trimming stripped 1 base from V and 7 bases from J, with 13 bases between.

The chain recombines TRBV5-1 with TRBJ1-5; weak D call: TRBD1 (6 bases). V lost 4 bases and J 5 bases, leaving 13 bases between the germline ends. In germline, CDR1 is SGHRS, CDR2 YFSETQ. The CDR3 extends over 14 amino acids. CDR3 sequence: CASSQSGVDQPQHF. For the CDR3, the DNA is TGCGCCAGCAGCCAATCAGGGGTGGATCAGCCCCAGCATTTT.

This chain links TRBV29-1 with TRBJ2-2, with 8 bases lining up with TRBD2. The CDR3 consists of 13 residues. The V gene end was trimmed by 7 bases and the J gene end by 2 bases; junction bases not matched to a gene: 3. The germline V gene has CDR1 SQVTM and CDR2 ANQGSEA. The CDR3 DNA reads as TGCAGCGGCGGGACTAGTAACACCGGGGAGCTGTTTTTT. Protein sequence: CSGGTSNTGELFF.

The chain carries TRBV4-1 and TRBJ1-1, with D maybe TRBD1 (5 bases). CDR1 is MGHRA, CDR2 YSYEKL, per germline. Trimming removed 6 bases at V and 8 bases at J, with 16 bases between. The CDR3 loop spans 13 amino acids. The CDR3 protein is CASRETAMKEAFF. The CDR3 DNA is TGCGCCAGCAGGGAGACAGCGATGAAAGAAGCTTTCTTT.

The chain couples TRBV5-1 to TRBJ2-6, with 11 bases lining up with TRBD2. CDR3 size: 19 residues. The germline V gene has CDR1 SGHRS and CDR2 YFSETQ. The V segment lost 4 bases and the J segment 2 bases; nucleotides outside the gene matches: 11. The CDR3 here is CASSTIPLAGGTGANVLTF. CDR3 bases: TGCGCCAGCAGCACTATCCCTCTAGCGGGAGGAACTGGGGCCAACGTCCTGACTTTC.

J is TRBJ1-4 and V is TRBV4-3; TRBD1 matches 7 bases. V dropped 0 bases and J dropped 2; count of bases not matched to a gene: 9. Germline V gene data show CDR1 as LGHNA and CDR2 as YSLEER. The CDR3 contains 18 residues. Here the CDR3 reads CASSQDIGGGTTNEKLFF. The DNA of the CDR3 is TGCGCCAGCAGCCAAGATATAGGAGGGGGCACTACTAATGAAAAACTGTTTTTT.

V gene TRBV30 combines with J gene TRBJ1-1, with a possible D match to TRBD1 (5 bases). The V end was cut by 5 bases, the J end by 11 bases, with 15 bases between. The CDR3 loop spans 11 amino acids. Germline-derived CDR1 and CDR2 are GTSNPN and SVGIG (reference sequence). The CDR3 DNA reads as TGTGCCTGGGGGAACGGGGGGGTGGCTTTCTTT. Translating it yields CAWGNGGVAFF. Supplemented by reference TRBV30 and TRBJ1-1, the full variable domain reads SQTIHQWPATLVQPVGSPLSLECTVEGTSNPNLYWYRQAAGRGLQLLFYSVGIGQISSEVPQNLSASRPQDRQFILSSKKLLLSDSGFYLCAWGNGGVAFFGQGTRLTVV.

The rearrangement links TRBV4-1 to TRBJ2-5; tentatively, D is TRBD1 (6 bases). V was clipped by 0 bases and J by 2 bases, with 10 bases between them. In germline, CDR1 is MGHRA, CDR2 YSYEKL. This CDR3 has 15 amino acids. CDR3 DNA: TGCGCCAGCAGCCAAGATTACGACAGGCAAGAGACCCAGTACTTC. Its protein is CASSQDYDRQETQYF.